Listed below are T cell receptor beta chains from one sample, sequenced in a study of tumor-infiltrating lymphocytes in glioblastoma multiforme. TCRdb ran MiXCR on the multiplex PCR reads and lists one entry per CDR3 protein. The repertoire holds more than 10,000 distinct CDR3 sequences, with around three fifths as singletons. Specimen: brain tumor tissue. These TCRs come from a male donor with glioblastoma. Both conserved end residues are part of each CDR3. The D gene is left open where the match is weak. The size entry is marked missing in some rows and otherwise reads once, few, many or a size class.

>TRBJ2-2|TRBV29-1|TRBD1|.
CSVVGTGLPGELLF
TGCAGCGTTGTAGGGACAGGACTGCCCGGGGAGCTGTTATTT
>TRBJ1-2|TRBV4-1|TRBD1|hyperexpanded
CASSQDRYRGNYGYTF
TGCGCCAGCAGCCAAGATCGATACAGGGGAAACTATGGCTACACCTTC
>TRBJ2-1|TRBV30|TRBD1|.
CAWSAGTGGINEQFF
TGTGCCTGGAGCGCCGGGACAGGGGGCATCAATGAGCAGTTCTTC
>TRBJ2-4|TRBV6-2/TRBV6-3|.|.
CAGSYGVKNIQYF
TGTGCCGGCAGTTACGGTGTCAAAAACATTCAGTACTTC
>TRBJ1-1|TRBV20-1|TRBD1|medium-sized
CSARWGQGVTEAFF
TGCAGTGCTAGATGGGGGCAGGGGGTCACTGAAGCTTTCTTT
>TRBJ2-1|TRBV4-1|.|.
CASSQGTGRSSYDELFF
TGCGCCAGCAGCCAAGGGACGGGGAGAAGCTCCTACGATGAGCTGTTCTTC
>TRBJ2-1|TRBV20-1|TRBD2|.
CSANGAGGWGEQFF
TGCAGTGCTAACGGAGCGGGAGGTTGGGGTGAGCAATTCTTC
>TRBJ2-1|TRBV11-2|.|few
CASSLDRGDAQYF
TGTGCCAGCAGCTTAGATAGGGGGGATGCGCAGTATTTC
>TRBJ2-5|TRBV6-5|.|.
CASSYSSGSETQYF
TGTGCCAGCAGTTACTCATCAGGGAGTGAGACCCAGTACTTC
>TRBJ2-7|TRBV5-4|.|.
CASTLGGPASSYNEQYF
TGTGCCAGCACCCTGGGGGGACCAGCGAGCTCCTACAATGAGCAGTACTTC
>TRBJ2-2|TRBV11-2|.|.
CASSFFGLNTGELFF
TGTGCCAGCAGCTTTTTTGGCTTGAACACCGGGGAGCTGTTTTTT
>TRBJ2-1|TRBV10-3|TRBD2|.
CAICDPSGSLRHGQFF
TGTGCCATCTGTGACCCTAGCGGGAGCCTCCGTCATGGGCAGTTCTTC
>TRBJ2-1|TRBV29-1|.|medium-sized
CSVGLVGGSYNEQFF
TGCAGCGTTGGGCTTGTTGGGGGCTCCTACAATGAGCAGTTCTTC
>TRBJ1-2|TRBV6-1|.|medium-sized
CASSDSGAVYGYTF
TGTGCCAGCAGTGACTCGGGGGCTGTATATGGCTACACCTTC
>TRBJ2-7|TRBV6-5|TRBD2|.
CASSPTYSGRPYEQYF
TGTGCCAGCAGTCCCACCTATAGCGGGAGGCCCTACGAGCAGTACTTC
>TRBJ2-5|TRBV20-1|TRBD2|once
CSARWTSGTGRETQYF
TGCAGTGCTAGATGGACTAGCGGGACAGGAAGAGAGACCCAATACTTC
>TRBJ2-5|TRBV3-1|.|.
CASSLGQGETQYF
TGTGCCAGCAGTCTAGGGCAGGGAGAGACCCAGTACTTC
>TRBJ2-1|TRBV2|.|once
CASKKRGTDNEYFF
TGTGCCAGCAAAAAACGGGGGACTGACAATGAGTACTTCTTC
>TRBJ1-5|TRBV30|.|.
CAWSFREHQPQHF
TGTGCCTGGAGTTTCAGGGAACATCAGCCCCAGCATTTT
>TRBJ1-5|TRBV11-2|TRBD1|.
CASSLTGGQPQHF
TGTGCCAGCAGCTTGACAGGGGGTCAGCCCCAGCATTTT
>TRBJ2-2|TRBV20-1|TRBD2|.
CSADLRLAGGNTGELFF
TGCAGTGCTGACCTTCGACTAGCGGGAGGAAACACCGGGGAGCTGTTTTTT
>TRBJ1-1|TRBV20-1|TRBD1|medium-sized
CSARGPDIRGQNTEAFF
TGCAGTGCTAGAGGGCCGGACATCAGGGGGCAGAACACTGAAGCTTTCTTT